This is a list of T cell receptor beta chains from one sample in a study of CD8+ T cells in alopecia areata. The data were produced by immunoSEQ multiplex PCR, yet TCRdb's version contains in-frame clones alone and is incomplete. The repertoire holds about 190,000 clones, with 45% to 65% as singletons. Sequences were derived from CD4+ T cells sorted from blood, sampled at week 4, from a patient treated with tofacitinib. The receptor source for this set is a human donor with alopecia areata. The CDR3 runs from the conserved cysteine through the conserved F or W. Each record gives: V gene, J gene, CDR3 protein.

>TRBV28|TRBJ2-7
CASGGQGVGEQYF
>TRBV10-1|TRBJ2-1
CASSESSVDEQFF
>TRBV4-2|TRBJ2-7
CASSQGGSWEQYF
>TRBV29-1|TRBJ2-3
CSVLTTDTQYF
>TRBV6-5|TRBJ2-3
CASSYSSGSYTDTQYF
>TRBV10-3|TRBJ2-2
CAIKGNTGELFF
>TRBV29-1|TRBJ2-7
CSPSWRVPYEQYF
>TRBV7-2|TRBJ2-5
CASSPYSGSGETQYF
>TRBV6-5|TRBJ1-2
CASSRTGQGTYGYTF
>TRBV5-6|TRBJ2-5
CASSLVSLQETQYF
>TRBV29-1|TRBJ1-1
CSGGQGRGMNTEAFF
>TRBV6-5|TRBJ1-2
CASRNNRGNYGYTF
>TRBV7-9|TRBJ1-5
CASSFGGQRPQHF
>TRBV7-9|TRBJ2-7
CASSLGSGFSYEQYF
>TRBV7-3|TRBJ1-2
CASSFGQGEGYTF
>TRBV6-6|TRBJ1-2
CASSFSGLAEDGYTF
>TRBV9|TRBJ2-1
CASSVEGVAGHSSYNEQFF
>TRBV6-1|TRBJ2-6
CASSVPGQAFYSGANVLTF
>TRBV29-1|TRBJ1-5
CSVGEGGHQPQHF
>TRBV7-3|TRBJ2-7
CASSLSQGYEQYF
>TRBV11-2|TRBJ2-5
CASRSIAGGGETQYF
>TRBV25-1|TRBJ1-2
CASSGAGRNHGYTF
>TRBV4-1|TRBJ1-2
CASSYGGRNRYGYTF
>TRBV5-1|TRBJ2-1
CASSPGQGLSYNEQFF
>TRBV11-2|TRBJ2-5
CASSFKIAGWAETQYF
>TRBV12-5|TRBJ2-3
CASARDSSDTQYF
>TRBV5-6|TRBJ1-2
CASSLPRAHGYTF
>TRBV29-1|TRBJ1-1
CSVVAASAAFF
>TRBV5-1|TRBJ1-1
CASRDTLNTEAFF
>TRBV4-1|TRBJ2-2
CASSQEGQGSLTGELFF
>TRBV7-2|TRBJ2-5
CASSLGAAKETQYF
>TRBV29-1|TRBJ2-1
CSVVRREEGFF
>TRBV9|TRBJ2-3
CASSVALDRGTDTQYF
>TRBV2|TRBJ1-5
CASSDRGKEQPQHF
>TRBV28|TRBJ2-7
CASSLWTSGHYEQYF
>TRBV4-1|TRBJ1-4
CASSQVPFRRGSEKLFF
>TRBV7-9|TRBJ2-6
CASSLGQPAWANVLTF
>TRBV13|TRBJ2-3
CASSRDRGDTQYF
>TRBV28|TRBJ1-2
CASSLPRGYGYTF
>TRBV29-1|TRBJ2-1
CSVEVGQEQFF